One and the same sample provided the 28 T cell receptor beta chains below, sequenced in a study of blood T cell repertoires in COVID-19. The data were produced by immunoSEQ multiplex PCR, yet TCRdb's version contains in-frame clones alone and is incomplete. The sample holds roughly 230,000 clones, 83% seen once. The source material was peripheral blood. These receptors were obtained from a man aged 40-49 years with active or convalescent COVID-19.

The rearrangement joins TRBV5-4 to TRBJ1-4; 7 bases map to TRBD1. The CDR3 is 16 amino acids. Germline-derived CDR1 and CDR2 are SGHNT and YYREEE (reference sequence). Trimming removed 4 bases from V and 0 bases from J; junction bases left unmatched: 6. CDR3 residues: CASSKGTDATNEKLFF. The CDR3 DNA is TGTGCCAGCAGCAAAGGGACAGATGCAACTAATGAAAAACTGTTTTTT.

This chain connects TRBV7-8 to TRBJ1-2; 8 nucleotides align to TRBD1. V trimming: 5 bases; J trimming: 6 bases; junction bases outside the gene matches: 8. Germline CDR1 is SGHVS and CDR2 is FQNEAQ. The CDR3 length is 14 residues. As DNA, the CDR3 is TGTGCCAGCAGCCCGTGGACAGGGTCGGATGGCTACACCTTC. Its protein product is CASSPWTGSDGYTF.

V usage is TRBV19 and J usage is TRBJ1-5, with D possibly being TRBD1 (6 bases). Germline CDR1 LNHDA, CDR2 SQIVND (reference sequence). The CDR3 has 16 residues. The V end lost 4 bases, the J end lost 4 bases, and 17 bases lay between the germline ends. The CDR3 sequence: CASSNRARSSNQPQHF. The CDR3 DNA follows: TGTGCCAGTAGTAACAGGGCCCGATCTTCTAATCAGCCCCAGCATTTT.

The chain has TRBV5-1 and TRBJ2-7; TRBD1 agrees at 8 bases. Unmatched junction bases numbered 9, after V lost 5 bases and J lost 2 bases. CDR3 length: 15 residues. Per the germline V gene, CDR1 is SGHRS and CDR2 is YFSETQ. Here the CDR3 reads CASSRTGQATYEQYF. The CDR3 nucleotides read TGCGCCAGCAGTCGAACGGGACAGGCAACCTACGAGCAGTACTTC.

The chain is built from TRBV6-5 and TRBJ2-3; the D is unclear. The germline V and J ends were trimmed by 11 bases and 4 bases, with 13 bases remaining between them. Germline CDR1 is MNHEY and CDR2 is SVGAGI. CDR3 length equals 12 residues. The CDR3 loop is CAAKTPADTQYF. CDR3 nucleotide sequence: TGTGCCGCTAAAACCCCGGCAGATACGCAGTATTTT.

In DNA form, the CDR3 reads TGTGCCAGCAGCGGCTGGACAGGGGTCAACTATGGCTACACCTTC. Protein product: CASSGWTGVNYGYTF. The chain carries TRBV9 and TRBJ1-2, with 9 positions matching TRBD1. The CDR3 has 15 residues. Germline assignment: CDR1 SGDLS and CDR2 YYNGEE. Trimming took 3 bases from V and 2 from J; bases not matched to a gene: 5.

V gene TRBV2 combines with J gene TRBJ1-1; 7 nucleotides agree with TRBD1. This CDR3 contains 13 residues. With V trimmed by 3 bases and J by 10 bases, 8 bases remained unmatched. Germline CDR1 SNHLY, CDR2 FYNNEI. For the CDR3, the DNA is TGTGCCAGCAGTGATGTGACAGGGCCGTCAGCTTTCTTT. Protein sequence: CASSDVTGPSAFF.

V gene TRBV19 combines with J gene TRBJ2-3; 12 positions agree with TRBD1. J lost 5 bases, V lost 4 bases, and 10 bases had no gene match. Germline V gives CDR1 LNHDA, CDR2 SQIVND (reference sequence). The CDR3 totals 17 residues. CDR3 protein: CASSKKGQGARGDTQYF. The CDR3 region has the DNA TGTGCCAGTAGTAAAAAGGGACAGGGGGCGCGTGGAGATACGCAGTATTTT. Filled out from reference TRBV19 and TRBJ2-3, the complete variable domain reads DGGITQSPKYLFRKEGQNVTLSCEQNLNHDAMYWYRQDPGQGLRLIYYSQIVNDFQKGDIAEGYSVSREKKESFPLTVTSAQKNPTAFYLCASSKKGQGARGDTQYFGPGTRLTVL.

The rearrangement joins TRBV28 to TRBJ1-3; D gene uncertain. Trimming stripped 7 bases from V and 1 base from J, with 11 bases between. Germline V lookup: CDR1 MDHEN, CDR2 SYDVKM. The CDR3 has 14 residues. The CDR3 DNA reads as TGTGCCAGCATCAGCCGAGGATCTGGAAACACCATATATTTT. Protein: CASISRGSGNTIYF.

The rearrangement uses TRBV5-1 and TRBJ2-7; 10 bases map to TRBD1. V shed 3 bases, J shed 5 bases, and the junction held 8 bases outside the gene matches. CDR1 and CDR2 from the germline V gene are SGHRS and YFSETQ. CDR3 length: 15 amino acids. CDR3 amino acids: CASSSSGTGVHEQYF. Written as DNA, the CDR3 is TGCGCCAGCAGCTCTTCCGGGACAGGGGTGCACGAGCAGTACTTC.

V gene TRBV19 combines with J gene TRBJ2-6; 9 bases map to TRBD1. V shed 3 bases and J 2 bases; nucleotides not matched to a gene: 23. This CDR3 region has 23 residues. CDR1 is LNHDA, CDR2 SQIVND, per germline (reference sequence). As DNA, the CDR3 is TGTGCCAGTAGTATTCCGGTGGTGGGGACAGGGACCGAAGTGAGTACTGGGGCCAACGTCCTGACTTTC. Translated, it gives CASSIPVVGTGTEVSTGANVLTF.

The V call is TRBV6-5, the J call TRBJ2-2, with 7 bases matching TRBD1. The V and J ends lost 4 bases and 6 bases, in that order; junction bases with no gene match: 8. Germline V lookup: CDR1 MNHEY, CDR2 SVGAGI. This CDR3 region has 15 residues. The CDR3 region is CASSSQTGYSGELFF. The CDR3, as DNA: TGTGCCAGCAGTTCACAGACAGGGTACTCCGGGGAGCTGTTTTTT.

The rearrangement links TRBV5-1 to TRBJ2-7, with a weak D call TRBD2 (6 bases). Looked up from germline, CDR1 is SGHRS and CDR2 is YFSETQ. This CDR3 spans 22 amino acids. The V end was cut by 0 bases, the J end by 5 bases, with 36 bases between. This CDR3 reads CASSLVGGIFSEQTRRTNEQYF. In nucleotides, the CDR3 is TGCGCCAGCAGCTTGGTGGGGGGTATTTTTTCGGAACAGACAAGGAGGACGAACGAGCAGTACTTC.

The V call is TRBV7-3, the J call TRBJ1-1; perhaps TRBD1 as D (5 bases). Germline loops: CDR1 SGHTA, CDR2 FQGTGA. Trimming took off 4 bases at V and 2 bases at J, with 8 bases between the two ends. CDR3 size: 13 residues. DNA of the CDR3: TGTGCCAGCAGCTCCCAGGGTAACACTGAAGCTTTCTTT. This encodes CASSSQGNTEAFF.

V usage is TRBV12-3 or TRBV12-4 and J usage is TRBJ1-2; unclear D gene. V was shortened by 10 bases and J by 8 bases, with 17 bases between the two germline ends. The CDR3 extends over 12 amino acids. The CDR3 coding sequence is TGTGCCACACTAGGGCGCAAATGGGGCTACACCTTC. Its protein product is CATLGRKWGYTF.

For the CDR3, the DNA is TGTGCCAGCAGCTTAAGGGAGCGGGAGGGGGATGAGCAGTTCTTC. Translation gives CASSLREREGDEQFF. The chain uses TRBV11-2 and TRBJ2-1, with TRBD2 matching 10 bases. V was clipped by 2 bases and J by 8 bases; unmatched bases: 6. The germline gives CDR1 SGHAT, CDR2 FQNNGV. This CDR3 spans 15 amino acids.

V usage is TRBV30 and J usage is TRBJ1-6; a possible D gene is TRBD1 (5 bases). The V end was cut by 1 base, the J end by 6 bases, with 10 bases between. The CDR3 spans 14 residues. CDR1 and CDR2 from the germline V gene are GTSNPN and SVGIG (reference sequence). This CDR3 is CAWSGGLANSPLHF. Here the CDR3 DNA reads TGTGCCTGGAGTGGGGGACTCGCTAATTCACCCCTCCACTTT.

This sequence joins TRBV6-6 and TRBJ1-1; 8 bases match TRBD1. V lost 5 bases and J lost 3; bases outside the gene matches: 5. Germline CDR1 reads MNHNY; CDR2 reads SVGAGI (reference sequence). The CDR3 sequence is 14 residues long. The CDR3 region has the DNA TGTGCCAGCAGTAAGTTACAGGGGGACACTGAAGCTTTCTTT. Its protein is CASSKLQGDTEAFF.

The chain uses TRBV19 and TRBJ2-7; 10 bases agree with TRBD1. The germline CDR1 and CDR2 sequences are LNHDA and SQIVND (reference sequence). Germline trimming cut 8 bases from V and 4 bases from J; bases unmatched to any gene: 8. There are 14 residues in the CDR3. The CDR3 DNA reads TGTGCCAGTGGTACGGGACAGGGGCTATACGAGCAGTACTTC. Protein product: CASGTGQGLYEQYF. The full variable domain, completed using reference TRBV19 and TRBJ2-7, is DGGITQSPKYLFRKEGQNVTLSCEQNLNHDAMYWYRQDPGQGLRLIYYSQIVNDFQKGDIAEGYSVSREKKESFPLTVTSAQKNPTAFYLCASGTGQGLYEQYFGPGTRLTVT.

This chain uses TRBV10-3 with TRBJ1-3; D remains unclear. Germline lookup yields CDR1 ENHRY and CDR2 SYGVKD. V lost 7 bases, J lost 2 bases, and 12 bases lay in between. This CDR3 is built from 14 residues. The CDR3 nucleotides are TGTGCCATCATGGAGGGAGCGGCTGGAAACACCATATATTTT. It codes for CAIMEGAAGNTIYF.

The rearrangement joins TRBV29-1 to TRBJ1-2, with TRBD1 matching 7 bases. Germline loops: CDR1 SQVTM, CDR2 ANQGSEA. This CDR3 comprises 14 residues. Unmatched junction bases numbered 7, after V lost 6 bases and J lost 0 bases. The CDR3 loop is CSVAGTETNYGYTF. The CDR3 bases are TGCAGCGTCGCTGGGACAGAAACTAACTATGGCTACACCTTC.

The CDR3 bases are TGTGCCAGCCGTACCGGGACAGGGGCCGGGGCCAACGTCCTGACTTTC. Protein sequence: CASRTGTGAGANVLTF. The genes are TRBV19 and TRBJ2-6; 10 bases agree with TRBD1. The germline V gene encodes CDR1 LNHDA and CDR2 SQIVND (reference sequence). The V segment lost 9 bases and the J segment 4 bases; nucleotides outside the gene matches: 9. The CDR3 contains 16 residues.

This chain uses TRBV19 with TRBJ1-3; no definite D call. Trimming stripped 6 bases from V and 1 base from J, with 10 bases between. The CDR3 is 14 amino acids. CDR1 LNHDA and CDR2 SQIVND come from the germline V gene (reference sequence). The CDR3 sequence: CASSLLSSGNTIYF. In DNA, the CDR3 is TGTGCCAGTAGCCTACTTTCATCTGGAAACACCATATATTTT.

The chain is built from TRBV7-9 and TRBJ2-1, with 11 bases identical to TRBD2. CDR1 and CDR2 (germline): SEHNR, FQNEAQ (reference sequence). This CDR3 comprises 14 residues. The V gene end was trimmed by 2 bases and the J gene end by 12 bases; junction bases not matched to a gene: 6. CDR3 nucleotide sequence: TGTGCCAGCAGCTTACCACTAGCGGGGGCCGGGCAGTTCTTC. This encodes CASSLPLAGAGQFF.

V and J are TRBV2 and TRBJ1-1; 9 bases agree with TRBD1. The CDR3 covers 14 residues. V gave up 5 bases and J gave up 3 bases; unmatched junction bases: 4. CDR1 and CDR2 from the germline V gene are SNHLY and FYNNEI. CDR3 nucleotide sequence: TGTGCCAGCAGTAGCGACAGGGGGTACACTGAAGCTTTCTTT. Its translation is CASSSDRGYTEAFF.

The genes are TRBV2 and TRBJ1-5; D unclear. V was pared by 6 bases and J by 0 bases, with 9 bases between. From germline, CDR1 is SNHLY and CDR2 FYNNEI. The CDR3 covers 14 residues. CDR3 protein: CASRASYSNQPQHF. CDR3 bases: TGTGCCAGCAGGGCAAGTTATAGCAATCAGCCCCAGCATTTT.

The J gene is TRBJ1-2, the V gene TRBV29-1, with D possibly TRBD1 on 6 matching bases. V lost 4 bases and J 7 bases, leaving 19 bases between the germline ends. The CDR3 totals 14 residues. CDR1 and CDR2 (germline): SQVTM, ANQGSEA. CDR3 sequence reads: CSVGALTGAGGYTF. CDR3 DNA: TGCAGCGTTGGGGCTTTGACAGGTGCGGGTGGCTACACCTTC.

This chain uses TRBV5-1 with TRBJ2-3; maybe TRBD1 (5 bases). Germline V gene sequence: CDR1 SGHRS, CDR2 YFSETQ. CDR3 length: 13 residues. V gave up 0 bases and J gave up 9 bases, with 11 bases separating them. The CDR3 sequence is CASSLGGRSTQYF. The CDR3 bases are TGCGCCAGCAGCTTGGGGGGCAGGAGCACGCAGTATTTT.